Sequencing of this T cell receptor beta chain was carried out in a study of cytomegalovirus exposure and HLA in healthy donors. Of note for this clone: The antigen is not known.

PCR employed 60 Vbeta and 13 Jbeta primers. This table comes from immunoSEQ multiplex PCR, and its TCRdb copy is limited to in-frame clones, with some not included. The table records approximately 160,000 clones, approximately 70% of them present only once. The study's findings and limits: Presence/absence analyses treated sequencing depth as roughly uniform across donors. Some highly shared sequence variants likely arose as a pipeline artifact. In vitro testing confirmed a few CMV-associated chains as specific for CMV antigens.

The V gene's germline CDR1 is SGHAT and CDR2 FQNNGV. This CDR3 spans 15 amino acids. V was pared by 7 bases and J by 1 base, with 17 bases between. The sequence came from a woman between 40 and 50 years old in good health and CMV-seropositive. The chain recombines TRBV11-2 with TRBJ2-7, with D uncertain. Sample: PBMCs. CDR3 sequence: CASTLSRLLSYEQYF. The CDR3 DNA sequence: TGTGCCAGCACCCTCTCGAGATTACTTTCCTACGAGCAGTACTTC.